This is a list of T cell receptor beta chains from one sample in a study of T cell changes during pregnancy in multiple sclerosis. TCRdb's table, derived via immunoSEQ multiplex PCR, lists solely in-frame clones and lacks some. Here the sample spans fewer than 75,000 clones, approximately 90% being singletons. The starting material was peripheral blood, obtained in the second trimester of pregnancy. The receptors come from a female donor with multiple sclerosis, enrolled in a pregnancy study. Each CDR3 is given with its conserved first and last residue. The D gene is left open where the match is weak. Only part of the rows carry a size: once, few, many, or a class if the clone is expanded.

TRBV10-2	TRBJ1-5	-	-	TGCGCCAGCAGCCAGGGCTATGGCAATCAGCCCCAGCATTTT	CASSQGYGNQPQHF
TRBV18	TRBJ2-4	TRBD2	-	TGTGCCAGCTCACTTCTTAGCGGGATAACCAAAAACATTCAGTACTTC	CASSLLSGITKNIQYF
TRBV19	TRBJ1-5	-	-	TGTGCCAGTAGATTGGGGGGGGCAGTGCAGCCCCAGCATTTT	CASRLGGAVQPQHF
TRBV5-1	TRBJ2-3	-	once	TGCGCCAGCAGCCACTCTAGCACAGATACGCAGTATTTT	CASSHSSTDTQYF
TRBV7-9	TRBJ1-2	-	-	TGTGCCAGCAGCCATTTTCGGGGGGCAGAGGGCTACACCTTC	CASSHFRGAEGYTF
TRBV10-3	TRBJ2-3	TRBD2	-	TGTGCCATAGGAGCGGGGGGGTCAACTAGCACAGATACGCAGTATTTT	CAIGAGGSTSTDTQYF
TRBV6-5	TRBJ1-1	-	-	TGTGCCAGCAGTTCCTGGGCAGGGGCTGGGAACACTGAAGCTTTCTTT	CASSSWAGAGNTEAFF
TRBV6-1	TRBJ2-3	-	-	TGTGCCAGCAGTGAGAACGACAGGCTTACGCAGTATTTT	CASSENDRLTQYF
TRBV30	TRBJ2-1	-	few	TGTGCCTGGAAGGGCGGGCTACACAATGAGCAGTTCTTC	CAWKGGLHNEQFF
TRBV6-1	TRBJ2-1	TRBD1	-	TGTGCCAGCAGTGAACGCCGGACAGGGGGCTACAATGAGCAGTTCTTC	CASSERRTGGYNEQFF
TRBV11-2	TRBJ2-3	TRBD2	once	TGTGCCAGCAGCCTAGGTGTTGGTCTAGCGGGGACTAGCACAGATACGCAGTATTTT	CASSLGVGLAGTSTDTQYF
TRBV5-4	TRBJ2-3	-	-	TGTGCCAGCAGCTTGGAGGGAGGGGGAGATACGCAGTATTTT	CASSLEGGGDTQYF
TRBV10-1	TRBJ2-2	TRBD1	once	TGCGCCAGCAGTGATAGAAAACCGGACAGGCAGTCAGGCGGGGAGCTGTTTTTT	CASSDRKPDRQSGGELFF
TRBV27	TRBJ2-7	-	-	TGTGCCAGCGGCACCATCCGGACTCGCTCCTACGAGCAGTACTTC	CASGTIRTRSYEQYF
TRBV11-2	TRBJ1-3	-	-	TGTGCCAGCAGCTTAGAATCCGGGACTGGAAACACCATATATTTT	CASSLESGTGNTIYF
TRBV5-6	TRBJ1-4	-	-	TGTGCCAGCAGCTTGCTAAGTTATGAAAAACTGTTTTTT	CASSLLSYEKLFF
TRBV5-8	TRBJ1-1	-	once	TGTGCCAGCATCCCGGAGGGGCAGATCGGGAGCACTGAAGCTTTCTTT	CASIPEGQIGSTEAFF
TRBV5-8	TRBJ2-7	-	few	TGTGCCAGCAGCTTGGGTGACACCGCCTACGAGCAGTACTTC	CASSLGDTAYEQYF
TRBV11-2	TRBJ2-5	TRBD1	-	TGTGCCAGCAGCTCCGGGGACAGGAAGACCCAGTACTTC	CASSSGDRKTQYF
TRBV5-5	TRBJ2-7	TRBD1	-	TGTGCCAGCAGCTTGGGACAGGGCGCCTACGAGCAGTACTTC	CASSLGQGAYEQYF
TRBV30	TRBJ2-3	TRBD2	-	TGTGCCTGGGAAGGACTAGCGGGAGTCACAGATACGCAGTATTTT	CAWEGLAGVTDTQYF
TRBV7-2	TRBJ1-2	-	-	TGTGCCAGCAGTTACAGGGAAAACTATGGCTACACCTTC	CASSYRENYGYTF
TRBV7-8	TRBJ1-4	TRBD1	-	TGTGCCAGCAGCTGGGACAGGACCCCTAATGAAAAACTGTTTTTT	CASSWDRTPNEKLFF
TRBV19	TRBJ1-5	TRBD1	once	TGTGCCAGTAGTTTGAGACAGGGGGATCAGCCCCAGCATTTT	CASSLRQGDQPQHF
TRBV1	TRBJ2-3	-	-	TGCACCAGCAGCCAGACAAAAACCCGGGGGGCCTCCACAGATACGCAGTATTTT	CTSSQTKTRGASTDTQYF
TRBV19	TRBJ1-1	TRBD1	few	TGTGCCAGTAGTGCCAGACAGGGGATTGAAGCTTTCTTT	CASSARQGIEAFF
TRBV6-5	TRBJ1-2	-	-	TGTGCCAGCAGTTACTCGTCATACGCCGGGGGCTATGGCTACACCTTC	CASSYSSYAGGYGYTF
TRBV30	TRBJ1-2	TRBD1	-	TGTGCCTGGAGTGTACTAGGGGACAGATACGGCTACACCTTC	CAWSVLGDRYGYTF
TRBV4-3	TRBJ1-1	TRBD1	-	TGCGCCAGCAGCCGCGATGGACAGGGGGCCACTGAAGCTTTCTTT	CASSRDGQGATEAFF
TRBV19	TRBJ2-7	-	-	TGTGCCAGTAGTAAAAATCGACAGGCCTTAAACGAGCAGTACTTC	CASSKNRQALNEQYF
TRBV25-1	TRBJ2-7	-	few	TGTGCCAGCAGTGAATTGGGGGCCGCAGGAGCCTACGAGCAGTACTTC	CASSELGAAGAYEQYF
TRBV4-3	TRBJ1-1	TRBD1	-	TGCGCCAGCAGCCGAACAGGGGGTTACACTGAAGCTTTCTTT	CASSRTGGYTEAFF
TRBV6-5	TRBJ1-2	-	-	TGTGCCAGCAGTTCGACAGTAGCCGGGAACTATGGCTACACCTTC	CASSSTVAGNYGYTF
TRBV12-5	TRBJ1-6	-	-	TGTGCTAGTGGTTTGGTTGGCCGCTCCTATAATTCACCCCTCCACTTT	CASGLVGRSYNSPLHF
TRBV6-5	TRBJ2-2	TRBD1	-	TGTGCCAGCAGTTCCCCGGGACAGGGGTCCGGGGAGCTGTTTTTT	CASSSPGQGSGELFF
TRBV19	TRBJ2-7	TRBD2	once	TGTGCCAGTAGTATAGAGCGGGGGACCTACGAGCAGTACTTC	CASSIERGTYEQYF
TRBV7-2	TRBJ2-1	-	-	TGTGCCAGCAGCCCGTCTTTTCAGGGTAGGCATGAGCAGTTCTTC	CASSPSFQGRHEQFF
TRBV11-2	TRBJ2-7	-	-	TGTGCCAGCAGCCCACTGGGGGGGCCTAGCTCCTACGAGCAGTACTTC	CASSPLGGPSSYEQYF
TRBV18	TRBJ2-1	-	-	TGTGCCAGCTCACCACTCGGACTGATCTCCTACAATGAGCAGTTCTTC	CASSPLGLISYNEQFF
TRBV7-8	TRBJ2-2	TRBD1	-	TGTGCCAGCAGCGCGCAGGGGGCCACCGGGGAGCTGTTTTTT	CASSAQGATGELFF
TRBV19	TRBJ1-2	-	few	TGTGCCTCCAGGCGGGGATTAAACTATGGCTACACCTTC	CASRRGLNYGYTF
TRBV14	TRBJ1-1	-	-	TGTGCCAGCAGTATTATGAACACTGAAGCTTTCTTT	CASSIMNTEAFF
TRBV10-1	TRBJ1-1	-	-	TGCGCCAGCAGAATACAGGGAGTGGCTTTCTTT	CASRIQGVAFF
TRBV14	TRBJ2-1	-	once	TGTGCCAGCAGCCAAGCAGGGGTGGGATACAATGAGCAGTTCTTC	CASSQAGVGYNEQFF
TRBV7-2	TRBJ1-5	-	-	TGTGCCAGCAGCTTAGGGGGGGGGAGGAGCAATCAGCCCCAGCATTTT	CASSLGGGRSNQPQHF
TRBV6-4	TRBJ2-3	TRBD2	-	TGTGCCAGCAGCGATACCGGTGTAGCGGGGGGGCAGGCGCAGTATTTT	CASSDTGVAGGQAQYF
TRBV7-9	TRBJ1-2	-	-	TGTGCCAGCAGCTCATCTACCACCATACAGGGATTAAATCTGGATGGCTACACCTTC	CASSSSTTIQGLNLDGYTF
TRBV2	TRBJ1-5	TRBD1	once	TGTGCCAGCAGTATGGACAGGGACAGCAATCAGCCCCAGCATTTT	CASSMDRDSNQPQHF
TRBV18	TRBJ2-1	TRBD1	-	TGTGCCAGCTCACTTGCGGACAGGGTCCGATCTCAGTTCTTC	CASSLADRVRSQFF
TRBV15	TRBJ2-1	TRBD1	-	TGTGCCACCAGCAGAGATCAGGGGGACTACAATGAGCAGTTCTTC	CATSRDQGDYNEQFF
TRBV2	TRBJ1-4	-	-	TGTGCCAGCAGTAAGGACAGTGCAACTAATGAAAAACTGTTTTTT	CASSKDSATNEKLFF
TRBV4-2	TRBJ2-1	TRBD1	-	TGTGCCAGCAGCCAACCTCAGGGGGACAATGAGCAGTTCTTC	CASSQPQGDNEQFF
TRBV7-2	TRBJ2-1	TRBD1	-	TGTGCCAGCAGCTATAGCGTCGGGACAGGGGGGGGGCAGTTCTTC	CASSYSVGTGGGQFF
TRBV6-5	TRBJ2-2	TRBD2	-	TGTGCCAGCAGTCGGGCGGGAGGTACCGGGGAGCTGTTTTTT	CASSRAGGTGELFF
TRBV6-5	TRBJ1-2	TRBD1	-	TGTGCCAGCAGAGTCGGACAGGGGGCTCGGGGCTACACCTTC	CASRVGQGARGYTF
TRBV6-4	TRBJ2-7	-	-	TGTGCCAGCACCTATTTTAACAGGGTTACTTACGAGCAGTACTTC	CASTYFNRVTYEQYF
TRBV27	TRBJ1-1	-	-	TGTGCCAGCAGCCCAATAGGGAGGGAGAACACTGAAGCTTTCTTT	CASSPIGRENTEAFF